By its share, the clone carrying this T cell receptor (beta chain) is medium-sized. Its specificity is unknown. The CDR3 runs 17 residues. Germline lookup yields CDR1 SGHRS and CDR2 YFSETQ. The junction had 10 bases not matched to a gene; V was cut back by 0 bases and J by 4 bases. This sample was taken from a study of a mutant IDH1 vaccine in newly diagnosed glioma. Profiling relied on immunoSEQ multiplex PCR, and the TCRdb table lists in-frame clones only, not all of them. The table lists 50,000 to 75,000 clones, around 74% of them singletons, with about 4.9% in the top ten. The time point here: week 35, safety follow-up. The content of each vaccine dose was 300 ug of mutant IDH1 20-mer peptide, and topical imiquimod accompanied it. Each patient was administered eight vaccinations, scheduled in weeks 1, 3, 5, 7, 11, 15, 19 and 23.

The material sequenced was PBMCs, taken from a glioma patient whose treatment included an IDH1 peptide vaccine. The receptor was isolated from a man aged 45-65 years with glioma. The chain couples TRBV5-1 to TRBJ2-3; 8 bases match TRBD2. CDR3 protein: CASSLAGLAFSADTQYF. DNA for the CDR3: TGCGCCAGCAGCTTGGCCGGACTAGCCTTTAGCGCAGATACGCAGTATTTT.